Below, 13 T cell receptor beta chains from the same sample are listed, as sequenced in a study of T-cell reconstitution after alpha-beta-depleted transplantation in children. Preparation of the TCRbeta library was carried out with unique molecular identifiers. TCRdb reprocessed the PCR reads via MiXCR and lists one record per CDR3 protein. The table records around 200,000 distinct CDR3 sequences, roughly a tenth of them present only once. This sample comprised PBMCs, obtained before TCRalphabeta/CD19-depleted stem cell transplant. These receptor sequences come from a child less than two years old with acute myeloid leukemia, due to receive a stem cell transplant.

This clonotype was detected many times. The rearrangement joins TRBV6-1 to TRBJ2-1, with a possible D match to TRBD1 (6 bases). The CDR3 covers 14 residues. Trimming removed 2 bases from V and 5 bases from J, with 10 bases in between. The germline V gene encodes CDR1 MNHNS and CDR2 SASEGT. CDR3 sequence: CASSEFGGNNEQFF. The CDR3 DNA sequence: TGTGCCAGCAGTGAATTTGGGGGCAACAATGAGCAGTTCTTC.

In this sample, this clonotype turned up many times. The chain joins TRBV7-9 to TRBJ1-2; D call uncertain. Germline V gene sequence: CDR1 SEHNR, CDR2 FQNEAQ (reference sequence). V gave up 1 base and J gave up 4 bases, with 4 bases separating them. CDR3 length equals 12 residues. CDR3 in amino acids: CASSLVSYGYTF. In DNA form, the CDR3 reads TGTGCCAGCAGCTTAGTCTCCTATGGCTACACCTTC.

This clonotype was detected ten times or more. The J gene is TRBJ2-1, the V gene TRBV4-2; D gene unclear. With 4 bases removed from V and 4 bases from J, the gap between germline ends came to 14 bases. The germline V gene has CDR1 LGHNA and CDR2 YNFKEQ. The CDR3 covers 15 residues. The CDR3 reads CASSPENSLYNEQFF. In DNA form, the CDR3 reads TGTGCCAGCAGCCCGGAGAATTCCCTTTACAATGAGCAGTTCTTC.

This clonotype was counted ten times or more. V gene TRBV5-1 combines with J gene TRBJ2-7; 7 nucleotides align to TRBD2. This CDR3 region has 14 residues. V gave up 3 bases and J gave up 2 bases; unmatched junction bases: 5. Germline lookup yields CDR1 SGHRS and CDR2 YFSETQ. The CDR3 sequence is CASSWAGETYEQYF. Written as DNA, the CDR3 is TGCGCCAGCAGCTGGGCGGGGGAGACCTACGAGCAGTACTTC.

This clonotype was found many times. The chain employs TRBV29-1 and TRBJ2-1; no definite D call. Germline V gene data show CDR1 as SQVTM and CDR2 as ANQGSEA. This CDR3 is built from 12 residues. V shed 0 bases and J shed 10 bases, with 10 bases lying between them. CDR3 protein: CSVEDLRSEQFF. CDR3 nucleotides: TGCAGCGTTGAAGATCTACGGTCGGAGCAGTTCTTC.

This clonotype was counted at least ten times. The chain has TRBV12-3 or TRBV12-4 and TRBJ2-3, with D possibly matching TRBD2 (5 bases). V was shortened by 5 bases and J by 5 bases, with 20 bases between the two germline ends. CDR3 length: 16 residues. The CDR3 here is CASSPDPSGPRDTQYF. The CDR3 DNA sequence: TGTGCCAGCAGTCCCGACCCCAGCGGACCAAGAGATACGCAGTATTTT.

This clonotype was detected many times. Here the CDR3 reads CASSLDGTQYF. CDR3 DNA: TGCGCCAGCAGCTTGGATGGGACCCAGTACTTC. The rearrangement uses TRBV5-1 and TRBJ2-5; D not resolved. Germline CDR1 and CDR2: SGHRS and YFSETQ. This CDR3 comprises 11 residues. V was cut by 0 bases and J by 7 bases, with 4 bases left in between. Looking up the rest from reference TRBV5-1 and TRBJ2-5 gives the full variable domain: KAGVTQTPRYLIKTRGQQVTLSCSPISGHRSVSWYQQTPGQGLQFLFEYFSETQRNKGNFPGRFSGRQFSNSRSEMNVSTLELGDSALYLCASSLDGTQYFGPGTRLLVL.

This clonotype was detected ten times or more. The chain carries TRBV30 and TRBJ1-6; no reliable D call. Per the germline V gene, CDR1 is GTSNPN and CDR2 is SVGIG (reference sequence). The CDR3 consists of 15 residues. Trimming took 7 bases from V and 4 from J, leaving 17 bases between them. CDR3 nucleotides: TGTGCCTTGGAAAGTGTAATTCCTTATAATTCACCCCTCCACTTT. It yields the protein CALESVIPYNSPLHF.

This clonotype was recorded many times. CDR3 sequence reads: CASSLLDGGNTIYF. CDR3 in DNA: TGTGCCAGCAGCCTGTTAGATGGTGGGAACACCATATATTTT. The chain carries TRBV7-9 and TRBJ1-3; D not resolved. V was trimmed by 5 bases and J by 7 bases, leaving 15 bases between them. Germline-derived CDR1 and CDR2 are SEHNR and FQNEAQ (reference sequence). The CDR3 is made up of 14 amino acids. The complete variable domain, with remaining parts taken from reference TRBV7-9 and TRBJ1-3, reads DTGVSQNPRHKITKRGQNVTFRCDPISEHNRLYWYRQTLGQGPEFLTYFQNEAQLEKSRLLSDRFSAERPKGSFSTLEIQRTEQGDSAMYLCASSLLDGGNTIYFGEGSWLTVV.

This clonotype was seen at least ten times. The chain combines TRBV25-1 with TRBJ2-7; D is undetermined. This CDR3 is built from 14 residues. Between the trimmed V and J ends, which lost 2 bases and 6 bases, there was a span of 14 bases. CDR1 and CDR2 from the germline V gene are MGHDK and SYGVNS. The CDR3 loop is CASSEDPPFAEQYF. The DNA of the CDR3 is TGTGCCAGCAGTGAAGATCCCCCCTTCGCCGAGCAGTACTTC.

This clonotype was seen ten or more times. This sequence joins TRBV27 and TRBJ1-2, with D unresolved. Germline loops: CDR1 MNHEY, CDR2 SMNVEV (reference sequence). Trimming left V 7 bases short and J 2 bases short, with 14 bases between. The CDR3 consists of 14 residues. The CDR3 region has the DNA TGTGCCAGCACCAGAATAGGGAGCAACTATGGCTACACCTTC. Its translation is CASTRIGSNYGYTF.

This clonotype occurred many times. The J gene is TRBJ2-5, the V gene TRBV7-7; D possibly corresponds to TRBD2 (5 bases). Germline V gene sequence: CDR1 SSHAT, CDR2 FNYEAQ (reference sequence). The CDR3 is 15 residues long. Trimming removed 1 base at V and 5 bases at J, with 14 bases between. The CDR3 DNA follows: TGTGCCAGCAGCTTAGTTTGGGGAGAGAGGGAGACCCAGTACTTC. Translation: CASSLVWGERETQYF.

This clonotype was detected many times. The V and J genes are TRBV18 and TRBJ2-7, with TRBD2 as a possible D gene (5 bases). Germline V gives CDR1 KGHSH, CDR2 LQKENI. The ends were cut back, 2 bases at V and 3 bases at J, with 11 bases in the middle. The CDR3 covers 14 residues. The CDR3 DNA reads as TGTGCCAGCTCACCAAATGGGAGAGGCTACGAGCAGTACTTC. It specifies CASSPNGRGYEQYF.